Listed here are 23 T cell receptor beta chains from one sample, sequenced in a study of blood T cells in healthy people across ages. A sample-barcoded 5' primer and a J-beta primer mix were used in a second PCR of roughly 6 to 11 cycles. In TCRdb, the 5' RACE reads were re-called with MiXCR into one record per CDR3 protein. Found here are around 1,500,000 distinct CDR3 sequences, 40% to 50% of them singletons; the top ten hold less than 8%. Material: blood. Every receptor here comes from a woman between 18 and 29 years old in good health.

V gene TRBV20-1 combines with J gene TRBJ2-5, with 12 nucleotides matching TRBD2. Per germline, CDR1 DFQATT and CDR2 SNEGSKA (reference sequence). This CDR3 region has 14 residues. The CDR3 bases are TGCACTTCCTCGAGGGGGACTAGCGGGCCCACCCAGTACTTC. Encoded protein: CTSSRGTSGPTQYF.

This clonotype was found many times. The chain joins TRBV12-3 or TRBV12-4 to TRBJ2-3; D possibly corresponds to TRBD1 (5 bases). The CDR3 covers 14 residues. The V end was cut by 10 bases, the J end by 0 bases, with 14 bases between. The CDR3 DNA follows: TGTGCCATTCGGAAGGGGCAGAGCACAGATACGCAGTATTTT. This gives the protein CAIRKGQSTDTQYF.

V and J are TRBV7-3 and TRBJ2-4, with 8 bases aligning to TRBD2. With the DNA end fitting TRBJ2-7 better, the J assignment may be wrong. Germline V lookup: CDR1 SGHTA, CDR2 FQGTGA. This CDR3 is built from 17 residues. CDR3 in amino acids: CASSPGGAAVKYYEQYF. In nucleotides, the CDR3 is TGTGCCAGCAGCCCGGGGGGGGCGGCAGTCAAGTACTACGAGCAGTACTTC.

This clonotype came up many times. V is TRBV29-1 and J is TRBJ1-2; a possible D gene is TRBD1 (6 bases). V shed 0 bases and J shed 4 bases, with 9 bases lying between them. The CDR3 runs 13 residues. From germline, CDR1 is SQVTM and CDR2 ANQGSEA. CDR3 nucleotides: TGCAGCGTTGAAGATGACAGGTCCTATGGCTACACCTTC. The encoded protein is CSVEDDRSYGYTF.

This chain uses TRBV9 with TRBJ2-1; TRBD1 is a possible D gene (5 bases). The J call may be faulty, since TRBJ2-7 better matches the DNA end. Germline CDR1 is SGDLS and CDR2 is YYNGEE. The length of the CDR3 is 15 residues. The CDR3 coding sequence is TGTGCCAGCAGCGGGGGCTCCAACTCCTACAATGAGCAGTACTTC. Translating gives CASSGGSNSYNEQYF.

This clonotype was picked up a small number of times. This rearrangement joins TRBV12-3 or TRBV12-4 to TRBJ1-4; D is unclear. The CDR3 spans 16 residues. Trimming shortened V by 2 bases and J by 8 bases, and 18 bases separated the two germline ends. As DNA, the CDR3 is TGTGCCAGCAGTTTACTACAGTTTTCGGGCCCCGAAAAACTGTTTTTT. Amino acid sequence: CASSLLQFSGPEKLFF.

This CDR3 is CASGLRENTEAFF. CDR3 nucleotide sequence: TGTGCCAGCGGGTTGAGGGAGAACACTGAAGCTTTCTTT. This sequence joins TRBV27 and TRBJ1-1; no firm D call. This CDR3 contains 13 residues. Trimming took off 8 bases at V and 1 base at J, with 11 bases between the two ends. Germline V gives CDR1 MNHEY, CDR2 SMNVEV (reference sequence).

J is TRBJ2-3 and V is TRBV7-2; the D gene is possibly TRBD1 (5 bases). This CDR3 is built from 20 residues. V gave up 5 bases and J gave up 3 bases, with 30 bases separating them. Germline values: CDR1 SGHTA, CDR2 FQGNSA. CDR3 bases: TGTGCCAGCAGCCCCAGGGCAGGGTTTACATCCGTAGTCGGGACAGATACGCAGTATTTT. It encodes CASSPRAGFTSVVGTDTQYF.

The chain is built from TRBV11-2 and TRBJ1-1; no definite D call. V was cut by 3 bases and J by 8 bases, with 10 bases left in between. The CDR3 length is 12 residues. Germline lookup yields CDR1 SGHAT and CDR2 FQNNGV. The CDR3 bases are TGTGCCAGCAGCTTTAAAGGGAGGGAAGCTTTCTTT. Translation: CASSFKGREAFF.

This clonotype was counted between two and nine times. This sequence joins TRBV29-1 and TRBJ1-2; TRBD1 is a possible D gene (6 bases). V was trimmed by 4 bases and J by 8 bases, leaving 14 bases between them. CDR3 size: 12 residues. CDR1 is SQVTM and CDR2 is ANQGSEA in the germline V gene. The CDR3 is CSVGGGARGYTF. The CDR3 DNA is TGCAGCGTTGGCGGGGGGGCGCGAGGCTACACCTTC.

This clonotype was seen only a few times. The V and J genes are TRBV6-6 and TRBJ2-3, with D hard to call. The CDR3 spans 11 residues. Germline V gives CDR1 MNHNY, CDR2 SVGAGI (reference sequence). The V gene lost 8 bases and the J gene lost 4 bases, with 7 bases spanning the gap. This chain's CDR3 is CASGIPDTQYF. The CDR3 DNA is TGTGCCAGCGGAATTCCAGATACGCAGTATTTT.

The chain joins TRBV3-1 to TRBJ1-4, with TRBD1 matching over 7 bases. V lost 4 bases, J lost 6 bases, and 8 bases stayed unmatched. Germline CDR1 is LGHDT and CDR2 is YNNKEL (reference sequence). This CDR3 region has 15 residues. CDR3 bases: TGTGCCAGCAGCCCCGACAGGGTTTCGGATGAAAAACTGTTTTTT. Residues: CASSPDRVSDEKLFF.

The rearrangement joins TRBV2 to TRBJ1-5; D is uncertain. The CDR3 is 14 residues long. V lost 5 bases to trimming and J lost 5 bases, with 13 bases between them. Germline V gene lookup returns CDR1 SNHLY and CDR2 FYNNEI. The CDR3 reads CASSPSGRDQPQHF. The CDR3 region has the DNA TGTGCCAGCAGTCCCTCGGGGAGGGATCAGCCCCAGCATTTT.

This chain links TRBV12-3 or TRBV12-4 with TRBJ1-6, with D hard to call. This CDR3 has 13 residues. Trimming took off 4 bases at V and 7 bases at J, with 8 bases between the two ends. The CDR3 nucleotides are TGTGCCAGCAGTTGGGCCAGGAATTCACCCCTCCACTTT. The encoded protein is CASSWARNSPLHF.

The chain carries TRBV12-3 or TRBV12-4 and TRBJ2-5, with 9 bases that match TRBD2. The CDR3 runs to 15 residues. Trimming removed 5 bases from V and 11 bases from J; junction bases left unmatched: 15. DNA of the CDR3: TGTGCCAGCAGTCCCGAGACTAGCGGAGGCAATGAGCAGTACTTC. This encodes CASSPETSGGNEQYF.

V is TRBV20-1 and J is TRBJ2-2; possibly TRBD1 or TRBD2 for D (6 bases each). With 6 bases removed from V and 4 bases from J, the gap between germline ends came to 12 bases. Germline values: CDR1 DFQATT, CDR2 SNEGSKA (reference sequence). The CDR3 extends over 13 amino acids. The CDR3 DNA follows: TGCAGTGCCCCCGAGGGGGGCACCGGGGAGCTGTTTTTT. It codes for CSAPEGGTGELFF.

This CDR3 reads CASSQVSRENTIYF. The CDR3 DNA follows: TGCGCCAGCAGCCAAGTATCCCGGGAGAACACCATATATTTT. The V and J genes are TRBV4-1 and TRBJ1-3; D unclear. The V gene's germline CDR1 is MGHRA and CDR2 YSYEKL. V was pared by 1 base and J by 7 bases, with 11 bases between. The CDR3 sequence is 14 residues long.

The gene calls are TRBV20-1 and TRBJ1-6, with 7 bases identical to TRBD1. Losses at the gene ends were 0 bases for V and 9 bases for J; bases not matched to a gene: 5. The CDR3 is 14 amino acids. CDR1 is DFQATT and CDR2 is SNEGSKA in the germline V gene (reference sequence). The CDR3 loop is CSARDKAGGSPLHF. CDR3 in DNA: TGCAGTGCTAGAGATAAGGCAGGGGGTTCACCCCTCCACTTT.

This chain uses TRBV27 with TRBJ1-2, with 9 nucleotides matching TRBD1. The CDR3 runs to 14 residues. CDR1 MNHEY and CDR2 SMNVEV come from the germline V gene (reference sequence). The J segment lost 7 bases and the V segment lost 3 bases, leaving 6 bases of the junction unmatched. CDR3 nucleotides: TGTGCCAGCAGTTTTTCTGGGACAGGGCTTGGCTACACCTTC. Its protein is CASSFSGTGLGYTF.

This clonotype occurred a few times. The gene calls are TRBV7-9 and TRBJ2-3; 8 nucleotides agree with TRBD2. V dropped 5 bases and J dropped 8; count of bases not matched to a gene: 3. Germline V gene data show CDR1 as SEHNR and CDR2 as FQNEAQ (reference sequence). This CDR3 is 12 amino acids long. The CDR3 DNA reads TGTGCCAGCAGCCCGAGCGGGGGTACGCAGTATTTT. Its translation is CASSPSGGTQYF. Variable domain in full (rest from reference TRBV7-9 and TRBJ2-3): DTGVSQNPRHKITKRGQNVTFRCDPISEHNRLYWYRQTLGQGPEFLTYFQNEAQLEKSRLLSDRFSAERPKGSFSTLEIQRTEQGDSAMYLCASSPSGGTQYFGPGTRLTVL.

The chain recombines TRBV11-2 with TRBJ2-5; tentative D call: TRBD2 (5 bases). The CDR3 loop spans 13 amino acids. Germline V gene lookup returns CDR1 SGHAT and CDR2 FQNNGV. V gave up 5 bases and J gave up 11 bases, with 18 bases separating them. The CDR3 loop reads CASSPREPNEQYF. As DNA, the CDR3 is TGTGCCAGCAGCCCCCGGGAACCCAATGAGCAGTACTTC.

This clonotype was picked up a small number of times. This sequence joins TRBV27 and TRBJ2-7; tentatively, D is TRBD1 (5 bases). V was clipped by 5 bases and J by 2 bases, with 13 bases between them. The CDR3 loop spans 14 amino acids. Germline lookup yields CDR1 MNHEY and CDR2 SMNVEV (reference sequence). The CDR3: CASSGRTPPYEQYF. The CDR3 DNA sequence: TGTGCCAGCAGTGGACGGACACCTCCCTACGAGCAGTACTTC.

The CDR3 region has the DNA TGCAGTGCTTACGCGGGAGGGAGGAATGAGCAGTACTTC. Protein sequence: CSAYAGGRNEQYF. This chain links TRBV20-1 with TRBJ2-5; the match to TRBD2 covers 9 bases. CDR1 is DFQATT, CDR2 SNEGSKA, per germline (reference sequence). V was clipped by 5 bases and J by 11 bases; unmatched bases: 12. The CDR3 runs to 13 residues.